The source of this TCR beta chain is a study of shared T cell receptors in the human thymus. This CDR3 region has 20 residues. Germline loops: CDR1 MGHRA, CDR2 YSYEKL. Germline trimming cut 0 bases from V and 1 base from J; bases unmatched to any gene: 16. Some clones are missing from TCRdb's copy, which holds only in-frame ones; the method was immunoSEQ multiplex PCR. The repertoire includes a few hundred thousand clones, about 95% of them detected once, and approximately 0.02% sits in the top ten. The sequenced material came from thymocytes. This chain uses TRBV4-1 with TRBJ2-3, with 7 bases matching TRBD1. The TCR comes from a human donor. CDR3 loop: CASSQDLGLTGRRGTDTQYF. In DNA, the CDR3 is TGCGCCAGCAGCCAAGATTTGGGCCTGACAGGGCGCAGGGGCACAGATACGCAGTATTTT.